A selection of T cell receptor beta chains follows, all from one sample in a study of T cell responses to AZD1222 COVID-19 vaccine. Sequenced by immunoSEQ multiplex PCR; TCRdb stores in-frame clones only, minus some. This sample has 200,000 or so clones, with 75% to 90% found just once. The sequencing used peripheral blood, collected on day 0 of MenACWY control vaccination. The receptors come from an adult in good health. CDR3s include the opening cysteine and the closing phenylalanine or tryptophan. A D gene is named only where the DNA matches it firmly. The size of a clone is reported for some rows only, either as once, few or many, or as a class for expanded clones.

CDR3 protein	CDR3 DNA	D gene	clone size	V gene	J gene
CASRGTGGFGYTF	TGTGCCAGCAGGGGAACAGGGGGCTTTGGCTACACCTTC	TRBD1	.	TRBV28	TRBJ1-2
CASSLALAGGPAGELFF	TGTGCCAGCAGCTTAGCACTAGCGGGAGGGCCCGCCGGGGAGCTGTTTTTT	TRBD2	.	TRBV7-2	TRBJ2-2
CASSFRGETQYF	TGTGCCAGCAGTTTCCGGGGTGAGACCCAGTACTTC	.	.	TRBV28	TRBJ2-5
CASSYRALAGNEQYF	TGTGCCAGCAGTTACCGGGCTCTAGCGGGAAACGAGCAGTACTTC	TRBD2	.	TRBV6-5	TRBJ2-7
CASSQDRRTAGGYTEAFF	TGCGCCAGCAGCCAAGATAGGAGGACAGCCGGCGGGTACACTGAAGCTTTCTTT	.	.	TRBV4-3	TRBJ1-1
CASRLGGSYNEQFF	TGTGCCAGCCGCCTGGGGGGCTCCTACAATGAGCAGTTCTTC	.	once	TRBV6-5	TRBJ2-1
CASSPPPGLNTDTQYF	TGTGCCAGCAGCCCCCCCCCTGGACTAAACACAGATACGCAGTATTTT	.	.	TRBV28	TRBJ2-3
CASSLERGYSPLHF	TGTGCCAGCAGCTTGGAACGAGGCTATTCACCCCTCCACTTT	.	few	TRBV5-8	TRBJ1-6
CSASKTGYVQPQHF	TGCAGTGCTAGTAAGACAGGGTACGTTCAGCCCCAGCATTTT	TRBD1	.	TRBV20-1	TRBJ1-5
CASSLRGTGKNIQYF	TGTGCCAGCAGTTTGAGGGGGACAGGGAAGAACATTCAGTACTTC	TRBD1	.	TRBV27	TRBJ2-4
CASSQEGTFPSYEQYF	TGTGCCAGCAGCCAAGAAGGCACCTTCCCTTCCTACGAGCAGTACTTC	.	.	TRBV4-2	TRBJ2-7
CASSPTTANYGYTF	TGTGCCAGCAGTCCCACGACGGCTAACTATGGCTACACCTTC	.	.	TRBV27	TRBJ1-2
CASSFDRLGNQPQHF	TGTGCCAGCAGCTTTGACAGGTTGGGCAATCAGCCCCAGCATTTT	.	.	TRBV28	TRBJ1-5
CASSISGENEQFF	TGTGCCAGCAGCATTAGCGGGGAAAATGAGCAGTTCTTC	TRBD2	.	TRBV27	TRBJ2-1
CAVDGDIQYF	TGCGCCGTGGACGGGGACATTCAGTACTTC	.	.	TRBV5-1	TRBJ2-4
CASSPQQGSTTEAFF	TGTGCCAGTAGTCCGCAACAGGGGTCGACCACTGAAGCTTTCTTT	TRBD1	.	TRBV19	TRBJ1-1
CAWSVDLGGGEVQYF	TGTGCCTGGAGTGTAGACCTGGGTGGGGGAGAGGTGCAGTACTTC	.	once	TRBV30	TRBJ2-7
CASSHNYEQYF	TGTGCCAGCAGTCACAACTACGAGCAGTACTTC	.	.	TRBV12-3/TRBV12-4	TRBJ2-7
CASSRRGIYGYTF	TGTGCCAGCAGTCGCAGGGGTATCTATGGCTACACCTTC	.	.	TRBV12-3/TRBV12-4	TRBJ1-2
CASSENSNQPQHF	TGTGCCAGCAGTGAGAATAGCAATCAGCCCCAGCATTTT	.	.	TRBV28	TRBJ1-5
CASSLSKPGGRQPQHF	TGTGCCAGCAGTTTATCGAAACCAGGGGGTAGGCAGCCCCAGCATTTT	TRBD1	once	TRBV27	TRBJ1-5
CASGGGYTGELFF	TGTGCCAGCGGCGGGGGTTACACCGGGGAGCTGTTTTTT	TRBD2	.	TRBV28	TRBJ2-2
CAISESVQGTDTQYF	TGTGCCATCAGTGAGTCCGTACAGGGGACAGATACGCAGTATTTT	TRBD1	.	TRBV10-3	TRBJ2-3
CAGLGGAQVMNTEAFF	TGTGCCGGCCTGGGGGGGGCCCAAGTAATGAACACTGAAGCTTTCTTT	.	.	TRBV28	TRBJ1-1
CASSLGGVSTDTQYF	TGTGCCAGCAGTTTAGGCGGGGTTAGCACAGATACGCAGTATTTT	.	.	TRBV28	TRBJ2-3
CASSLVFGGEGEQYF	TGTGCCAGCAGCTTGGTTTTTGGGGGAGAGGGCGAGCAGTACTTC	.	.	TRBV5-4	TRBJ2-7
CAWSVDTRNQPQHF	TGTGCCTGGAGTGTGGACACGAGGAATCAGCCCCAGCATTTT	.	.	TRBV30	TRBJ1-5
CASSPSNTGELFF	TGTGCCAGCTCACCAAGCAATACCGGGGAGCTGTTTTTT	.	.	TRBV18	TRBJ2-2
CSVADLWAFF	TGCAGTGTCGCGGATCTGTGGGCTTTCTTT	.	.	TRBV20-1	TRBJ1-1
CASSPRLAGTAYNEQFF	TGTGCCAGCAGCCCCCGACTGGCGGGGACCGCCTACAATGAGCAGTTCTTC	.	.	TRBV14	TRBJ2-1
CASSRSGTSEETQYF	TGTGCCAGCAGCCGATCCGGGACTAGCGAGGAGACCCAGTACTTC	TRBD2	.	TRBV11-3	TRBJ2-5
CASRLTGDSGNTIYF	TGTGCCAGCAGGCTGACAGGGGATAGTGGAAACACCATATATTTT	TRBD1	.	TRBV28	TRBJ1-3
CATSVDDSPYGYTF	TGTGCCACCAGTGTCGACGACAGTCCCTATGGCTACACCTTC	.	.	TRBV24-1	TRBJ1-2
CSVGGLRTDTQYF	TGCAGCGTTGGTGGACTAAGGACAGATACGCAGTATTTT	.	once	TRBV29-1	TRBJ2-3
CASSSGQFSYNEQFF	TGTGCCAGCAGCTCAGGACAGTTCTCCTACAATGAGCAGTTCTTC	.	.	TRBV28	TRBJ2-1
CAWSVGLTVYEQYF	TGTGCCTGGAGTGTAGGCCTGACCGTCTACGAGCAGTACTTC	.	.	TRBV30	TRBJ2-7
CASSLSEAGDNEQFF	TGTGCCAGCAGCTTAAGTGAAGCGGGGGACAATGAGCAGTTCTTC	TRBD2	.	TRBV7-9	TRBJ2-1
CASSEHLYQPQHF	TGTGCCAGCAGCGAACACCTTTATCAGCCCCAGCATTTT	.	.	TRBV9	TRBJ1-5
CASSQRGLAGGPSEQYF	TGTGCCAGCAGCCAACGAGGACTAGCGGGAGGGCCAAGTGAGCAGTACTTC	TRBD2	.	TRBV7-3	TRBJ2-7
CASSPGQASGTGELFF	TGCGCCAGCAGCCCGGGACAGGCCTCGGGCACCGGGGAGCTGTTTTTT	TRBD1	.	TRBV5-1	TRBJ2-2
CASSSVGGNTEAFF	TGTGCCAGCAGTTCTGTTGGCGGAAACACTGAAGCTTTCTTT	.	.	TRBV28	TRBJ1-1
CASTPGQGGNQPQHF	TGTGCCAGCACCCCGGGGCAGGGGGGCAATCAGCCCCAGCATTTT	TRBD1	.	TRBV6-5	TRBJ1-5
CAWRTSNTEAFF	TGTGCCTGGAGAACGTCGAACACTGAAGCTTTCTTT	.	.	TRBV30	TRBJ1-1
CASSIHAESNQPQHF	TGTGCCAGTAGTATTCACGCAGAGAGCAATCAGCCCCAGCATTTT	.	.	TRBV19	TRBJ1-5
CASSLGLAGWEETQYF	TGTGCCAGCAGCTTAGGGTTAGCGGGGTGGGAGGAGACCCAGTACTTC	TRBD2	once	TRBV7-2	TRBJ2-5
CAISESLNTEAFF	TGTGCCATCAGTGAGTCGCTGAACACTGAAGCTTTCTTT	.	once	TRBV10-3	TRBJ1-1
CASSPQGNNEKLFF	TGTGCCAGCTCACCACAGGGAAATAATGAAAAACTGTTTTTT	.	.	TRBV18	TRBJ1-4
CASSLGTALENEQFF	TGTGCCAGCAGCTTAGGGACTGCACTGGAGAATGAGCAGTTCTTC	.	.	TRBV7-2	TRBJ2-1
CASSVGGGGNQPQHF	TGTGCCAGTAGTGTCGGGGGAGGAGGAAATCAGCCCCAGCATTTT	.	.	TRBV19	TRBJ1-5
CASSTRQDEKLFF	TGTGCCAGCAGTACGCGACAGGATGAAAAACTGTTTTTT	.	.	TRBV6-5	TRBJ1-4
CASRAGLVFPYEQYF	TGTGCCAGCAGGGCGGGACTAGTTTTCCCTTACGAGCAGTACTTC	TRBD2	.	TRBV6-5	TRBJ2-7
CASSIAMSYNSPLHF	TGTGCCAGTAGTATAGCAATGTCCTATAATTCACCCCTCCACTTT	.	.	TRBV19	TRBJ1-6
CASSSGGTNEKLFF	TGTGCCAGCAGTTCCGGGGGAACTAATGAAAAACTGTTTTTT	.	.	TRBV6-5	TRBJ1-4